The rows below give T cell receptor beta chains drawn from one sample of a study of T cell clusters in autoimmune cytopenias. TCRdb re-called the multiplex PCR reads and shows each CDR3 protein once, DNA omitted. The sample's table shows about 2,000 distinct CDR3 sequences. Sequencing was done on a sample of peripheral blood. These receptors came from a human donor with an autoimmune cytopenia or autoimmune hepatitis (not recorded which). Each CDR3 is given with its conserved first and last residue. Rows give clone size only sometimes, using once, few, many, or a class for an expanded clone.

TRBJ2-1 | . | TRBV12-3/TRBV12-4 | CASSISGRALNEQFF
TRBJ2-5 | medium-sized | TRBV19 | CASSYEGGPQETQYF
TRBJ1-2 | . | TRBV5-1 | CASSLVGGPYGYTF
TRBJ2-1 | . | TRBV10-3 | CAISGVANDNEQFF
TRBJ2-7 | medium-sized | TRBV6-5 | CASSRTSGNPYEQYF
TRBJ2-5 | medium-sized | TRBV5-5 | CASSLEEGEETQYF
TRBJ2-3 | . | TRBV11-2 | CASSLAAHAYTDTQYF
TRBJ1-2 | medium-sized | TRBV27 | CASSNQPAVYGYTF
TRBJ1-3 | . | TRBV11-2 | CASSYGTGRDTIYF
TRBJ1-6 | . | TRBV18 | CASSPSGQARPYSPLHF
TRBJ1-4 | large | TRBV19 | CASSPQSGRGEKLFF
TRBJ1-5 | . | TRBV20-1 | CSAMDSSNQPQHF
TRBJ1-6 | . | TRBV30 | CAWKLPGGSYNSPLHF
TRBJ2-1 | . | TRBV19 | CASSIKGQSKSSYNEQFF
TRBJ1-6 | medium-sized | TRBV30 | CAWSQRYSPLHF
TRBJ2-5 | . | TRBV20-1 | CSASGTSGRRETQYF
TRBJ1-1 | medium-sized | TRBV6-5 | CASRAAHTEAFF
TRBJ2-5 | . | TRBV18 | CASSPVGTSQETQYF
TRBJ2-7 | . | TRBV19 | CASRRREGKDEQDF
TRBJ2-5 | medium-sized | TRBV19 | CASSGSAQETQYF